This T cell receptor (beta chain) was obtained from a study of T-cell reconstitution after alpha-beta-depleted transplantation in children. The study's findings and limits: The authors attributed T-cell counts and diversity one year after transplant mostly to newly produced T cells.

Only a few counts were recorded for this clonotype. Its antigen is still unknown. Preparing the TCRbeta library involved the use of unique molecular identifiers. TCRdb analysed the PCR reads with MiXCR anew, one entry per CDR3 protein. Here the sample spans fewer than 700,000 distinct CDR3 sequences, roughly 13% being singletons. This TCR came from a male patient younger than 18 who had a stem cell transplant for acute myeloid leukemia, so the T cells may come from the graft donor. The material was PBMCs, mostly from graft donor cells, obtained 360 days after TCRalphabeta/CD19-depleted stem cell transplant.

The CDR3 sequence is CASSGPREGNTGELFF. The CDR3 DNA reads TGTGCCAGCAGCGGTCCCCGGGAAGGGAACACCGGGGAGCTGTTTTTT. The genes are TRBV12-3 or TRBV12-4 and TRBJ2-2, with a possible D match to TRBD2 (5 bases). The CDR3 runs 16 residues. V lost 6 bases to trimming and J lost 1 base, with 15 bases between them.